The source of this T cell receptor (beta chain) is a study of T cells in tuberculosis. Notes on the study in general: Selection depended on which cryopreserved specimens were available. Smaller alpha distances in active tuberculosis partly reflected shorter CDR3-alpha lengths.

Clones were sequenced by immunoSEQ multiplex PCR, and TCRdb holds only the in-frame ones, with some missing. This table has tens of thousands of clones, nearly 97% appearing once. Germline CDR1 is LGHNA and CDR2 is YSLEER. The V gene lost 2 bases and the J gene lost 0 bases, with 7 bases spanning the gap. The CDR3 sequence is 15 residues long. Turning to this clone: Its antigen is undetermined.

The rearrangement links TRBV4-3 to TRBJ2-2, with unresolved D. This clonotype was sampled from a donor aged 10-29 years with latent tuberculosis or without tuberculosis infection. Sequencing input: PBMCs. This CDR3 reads CASSQLVTNTGELFF. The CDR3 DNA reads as TGCGCCAGCAGCCAACTCGTAACGAACACCGGGGAGCTGTTTTTT.